The present T cell receptor (beta chain) was sequenced within a study of CD8 T cells in Susac syndrome. Reverse transcription used about 0.5 to 1 ug RNA and random hexamers. From the immunoSEQ multiplex PCR reads, TCRdb called clonotypes with MiXCR, one entry per CDR3 protein. The sample comprises 210,000 or so distinct CDR3 sequences, about 94% of which are singletons, and around 0.15% rests with the top ten. This receptor was obtained from a human donor with Susac syndrome. The specimen was CD4+ T cells from PBMCs.

Here the CDR3 DNA reads TGTGCCAGCAGCCAAAAGAGGGGTACGGGACTGAACACTGAAGCTTTCTTT. This translates into CASSQKRGTGLNTEAFF. The chain uses TRBV3-1 and TRBJ1-1, with D possibly TRBD1 on 5 matching bases. The CDR3 is 17 residues long. With 2 bases removed from V and 0 bases from J, the gap between germline ends came to 16 bases. The V gene's germline CDR1 is LGHDT and CDR2 YNNKEL (reference sequence).